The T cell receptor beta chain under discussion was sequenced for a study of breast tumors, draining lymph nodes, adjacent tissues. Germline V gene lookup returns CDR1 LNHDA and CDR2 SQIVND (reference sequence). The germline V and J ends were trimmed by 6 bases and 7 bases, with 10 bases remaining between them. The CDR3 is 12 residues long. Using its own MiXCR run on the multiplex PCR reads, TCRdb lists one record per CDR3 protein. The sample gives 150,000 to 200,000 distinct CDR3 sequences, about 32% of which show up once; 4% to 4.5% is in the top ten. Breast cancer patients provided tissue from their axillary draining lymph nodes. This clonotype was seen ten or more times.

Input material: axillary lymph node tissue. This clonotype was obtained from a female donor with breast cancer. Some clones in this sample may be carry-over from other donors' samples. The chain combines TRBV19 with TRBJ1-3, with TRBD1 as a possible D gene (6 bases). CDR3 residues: CASRPGENTIYF. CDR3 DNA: TGTGCCAGTAGGCCAGGGGAGAACACCATATATTTT.